This T cell receptor beta chain emerged from a study of blood T cell repertoires in COVID-19. Study-wide context: Acute and convalescent COVID-19 samples came from the United States, Italy and Spain. From T cells, B-cell-depleted T cells, or PBMCs came the material, which was cDNA or gDNA.

Per the original methods: Counts of nucleated cells, estimated from reference gene primer amplification, were obtained. Profiled with immunoSEQ multiplex PCR; TCRdb holds only in-frame clones, not every one. V, J and clone size are taken as reported in that table, and D and trimming were inferred from the DNA itself. The repertoire holds around 86,000 clones, with about 85% as singletons. The count of this clone is one. The CDR3 has 14 residues. Per germline, CDR1 LNHDA and CDR2 SQIVND (reference sequence). The V segment lost 4 bases and the J segment 4 bases; nucleotides outside the gene matches: 4. The gene calls are TRBV19 and TRBJ2-5, with 9 bases identical to TRBD2. The TCR comes from an elderly man with acute or convalescent COVID-19. The sequencing sample was made of peripheral blood. The CDR3 here is CASSRAGGRETQYF. In DNA, the CDR3 is TGTGCCAGTAGTAGAGCGGGAGGTAGAGAGACCCAGTACTTC.